A selection of T cell receptor beta chains follows, all from one sample in a study of shared clonotypes between healthy human individuals. Repertoires were generated with immunoSEQ multiplex PCR, while TCRdb's copy carries only in-frame clones and drops some. This table holds approximately 600,000 clones, about 95% found once. Sequencing was performed on naive CD8+ T cells sorted from blood. These receptor sequences come from a woman aged 25 to 39 in good health. Each CDR3 is given with its conserved first and last residue. The order of the fields is D gene, clone size, V gene, CDR3 length, J gene, CDR3 DNA, CDR3 protein. D genes are given only for firm matches. Size tells how often a clone was seen (once, few, many) or the class of an expanded clone, and some rows leave it out.

>NA|NA|TRBV28|16|TRBJ1-5
TGTGCCAGCAGTTTAGTGGGGAGTTATAGCAATCAGCCCCAGCATTTT
CASSLVGSYSNQPQHF
>TRBD1|once|TRBV5-1|17|TRBJ1-6
TGCGCCAGCAGCCGCCCGGGACAGGGAGAGCTTAATTCACCCCTCCACTTT
CASSRPGQGELNSPLHF
>NA|NA|TRBV7-9|14|TRBJ1-1
TGTGCCAGCAGCTTATTAGGGAATGGCGGTGAAGCTTTCTTT
CASSLLGNGGEAFF
>NA|NA|TRBV27|14|TRBJ2-7
TGTGCCAGCAGCTTACGGACGGTCGGCTACGAGCAGTACTTC
CASSLRTVGYEQYF
>NA|NA|TRBV21-1|18|TRBJ2-6
TGTGCCAGCAGCAAATGGACGGGAGGAAACACTGGGGCCAACGTCCTGACTTTC
CASSKWTGGNTGANVLTF
>NA|once|TRBV21-1|14|TRBJ2-5
TGTGCCAGCAGCTCGCGGACAGTCCAAGAGACCCAGTACTTC
CASSSRTVQETQYF
>NA|NA|TRBV10-2|11|TRBJ1-1
TGCGCCAGCAGTGGTACGAGAGAAGCTTTCTTT
CASSGTREAFF
>NA|once|TRBV28|16|TRBJ1-2
TGTGCCAGCAGTTACGGTGGGGGGGGAGAATACTATGGCTACACCTTC
CASSYGGGGEYYGYTF
>TRBD1|NA|TRBV7-8|15|TRBJ2-1
TGTGCCAGCAGCTCTATGACAGGGGGAGGTAATGAGCAGTTCTTC
CASSSMTGGGNEQFF
>TRBD1|NA|TRBV5-4|14|TRBJ2-5
TGTGCCAGCAGCTTTACAGGGGGCAGGGAGACCCAGTACTTC
CASSFTGGRETQYF
>NA|NA|TRBV5-6|15|TRBJ2-5
TGTGCCAGCAGCGCGACGGGACTGATGAAAGAGACCCAGTACTTC
CASSATGLMKETQYF
>NA|NA|TRBV7-9|13|TRBJ2-1
TGTGCCAGCAGCTCGCTAGCAGCCTATGAGCAGTTCTTC
CASSSLAAYEQFF
>NA|few|TRBV5-6|13|TRBJ1-1
TGTGCCAGCAGCTTGGACCTGAACACTGAAGCTTTCTTT
CASSLDLNTEAFF
>TRBD1|NA|TRBV19|17|TRBJ2-1
TGTGCCAGTAGTATAGACCCGGACAGGGAGGCCTACAATGAGCAGTTCTTC
CASSIDPDREAYNEQFF
>NA|NA|TRBV28|15|TRBJ2-1
TGTGCCAGCAGTATTACTAGGGGGTCCTACAATGAGCAGTTCTTC
CASSITRGSYNEQFF
>NA|NA|TRBV6-6|16|TRBJ2-7
TGTGCCAGCAGTTACTCGCCCACACTCCCGACCTACGAGCAGTACTTC
CASSYSPTLPTYEQYF
>NA|NA|TRBV5-4|12|TRBJ2-2
TGTGCCAGCCTATCTGCCACCGGGGAGCTGTTTTTT
CASLSATGELFF
>NA|NA|TRBV7-9|13|TRBJ2-7
TGTGCCAGCAGCACCCCCTACTCCTACGAGCAGTACTTC
CASSTPYSYEQYF
>NA|NA|TRBV4-1|14|TRBJ2-1
TGCGCCAGCACCATTAATCGAAGGGACAATGAGCAGTTCTTC
CASTINRRDNEQFF
>TRBD1|NA|TRBV19|14|TRBJ2-5
TGTGCCCGAACCGGGACAGCCATACAAGAGACCCAGTACTTC
CARTGTAIQETQYF
>TRBD2|NA|TRBV5-6|14|TRBJ2-5
TGTGCCAGCAGCTTGGGTAGCGGGAGCTTGTCCCAGTACTTC
CASSLGSGSLSQYF
>NA|NA|TRBV28|14|TRBJ2-3
TGTGCCAGCGGTTCGGGCGGAAGCACAGATACGCAGTATTTT
CASGSGGSTDTQYF
>NA|once|TRBV4-2|14|TRBJ1-2
TGTGCCAGCAGCCAAGATCTAGGAGGCTATGGCTACACCTTC
CASSQDLGGYGYTF
>NA|NA|TRBV11-2|13|TRBJ2-7
TGTGCCAGCAGCCAAGGGTCACCCTACGAGCAGTACTTC
CASSQGSPYEQYF
>NA|NA|TRBV30|17|TRBJ2-7
TGTGCCTGGAGTGGCGGCCCAAACCGGGGCCAATGGGACGAGCAGTACTTC
CAWSGGPNRGQWDEQYF
>TRBD2|NA|TRBV27|18|TRBJ2-1
TGTGCCAGCAGTTTCCTCGGAGCGGGAGGGCCAAACGTCAATGAGCAGTTCTTC
CASSFLGAGGPNVNEQFF
>NA|NA|TRBV27|12|TRBJ2-1
TGTGCCAGCAGTTTAACAGCCAATGAGCAGTTCTTC
CASSLTANEQFF
>NA|once|TRBV11-2|15|TRBJ2-7
TGTGCCAGCAGCTTATCGCAACTCAGTACCTACGAGCAGTACTTC
CASSLSQLSTYEQYF
>NA|NA|TRBV28|13|TRBJ2-1
TGTGCCAGCAGTTTACGTAGACAATCGGAGCAGTTCTTC
CASSLRRQSEQFF
>NA|NA|TRBV29-1|13|TRBJ2-2
TGCAGCGTTTTAAGACAGAACACCGGGGAGCTGTTTTTT
CSVLRQNTGELFF
>TRBD1|NA|TRBV19|14|TRBJ2-7
TGTGCCAGTAGTATCGGGGACAGCTCCTACGAGCAGTACTTC
CASSIGDSSYEQYF
>NA|NA|TRBV5-1|13|TRBJ1-1
TGCGCCAGCAGCGTCACAGGTTACACTGAAGCTTTCTTT
CASSVTGYTEAFF
>TRBD2|NA|TRBV28|13|TRBJ2-1
TGTGCCAGCGAGACTAGCGGGAGGGGTGAGCAGTTCTTC
CASETSGRGEQFF
>NA|NA|TRBV6-5|15|TRBJ2-1
TGTGCCAGCAGCCGCCTAACGGGACACCACAATGAGCAGTTCTTC
CASSRLTGHHNEQFF
>NA|NA|TRBV5-4|12|TRBJ2-3
TGTGCCAGCAGCTTGCTTGGGGATACGCAGTATTTT
CASSLLGDTQYF